The clone carrying this TCR beta chain has a count of ten or more. Its antigen is unknown. This CDR3 is 15 amino acids long. V dropped 5 bases and J dropped 6; count of bases not matched to a gene: 12. The V gene's germline CDR1 is SEHNR and CDR2 FQNEAQ (reference sequence). From the reads, TCRdb called clonotypes with MiXCR, one entry per CDR3 protein. Of under 600,000 distinct CDR3 sequences in the sample, more than 15% were seen once. This sample was taken from a study of T cell repertoires in cytomegalovirus infection. Study summary: CMV infection plus the matching HLA type was flagged by public TCR beta signatures.

Study-wide points: The ex vivo response was dominated by HLA-C-restricted CMV-specific TCR beta clonotypes. Identification of carriers of CMV plus the relevant HLA was performed using cumulative public TCR beta family frequency.

The V call is TRBV7-9, the J call TRBJ2-7, with 8 bases lining up with TRBD1. The material sequenced was CD8+ T cells from PBMCs. The TCR was taken from a human donor in good health (CMV status not recorded). Some clones in this sample may be carry-over from other donors' samples. The CDR3 reads CASSRLQGAGSEQYF. CDR3 bases: TGTGCCAGCAGCCGCCTCCAGGGGGCCGGGTCCGAGCAGTACTTC. Full variable domain (remainder filled in from reference TRBV7-9 and TRBJ2-7): DTGVSQNPRHKITKRGQNVTFRCDPISEHNRLYWYRQTLGQGPEFLTYFQNEAQLEKSRLLSDRFSAERPKGSFSTLEIQRTEQGDSAMYLCASSRLQGAGSEQYFGPGTRLTVT.